This T cell receptor (beta chain) emerged from a study of identical twins. TCRdb recomputed calls from the 5' RACE reads with MiXCR, one row per CDR3 protein. Altogether 500,000 or so distinct CDR3 sequences are present, more than 13% being singletons, with the ten largest covering 0.52%. Overall study results and limits: The study based its conclusions on cross-sectional statistical analysis and did not follow the same donors. Invariant MAIT and iNKT cells could partly confound zero-insertion analyses. Modeled out-of-frame TCR alpha sharing in monozygotic twins fell below observed levels. Twins shared out-of-frame alpha sequences with excess low generation probability.

The CDR3 runs to 15 residues. Trimming cost V 4 bases and J 9 bases; bases outside gene matches: 8. Per germline, CDR1 SGHRS and CDR2 YFSETQ. Points on this clonotype: As yet, its antigen is unknown.

These same data were also listed under a study on yellow fever vaccine responses in identical twins.

This sequence was found in a woman between 18 and 29 years old in good health. The J gene is TRBJ2-2, the V gene TRBV5-1; TRBD1 matches at 11 bases. Sequencing input: CD4+ T cells sorted from blood. Here the CDR3 reads CASSRLGQGVRELFF. The CDR3 nucleotides read TGCGCCAGCAGCCGGCTGGGACAGGGGGTCCGGGAGCTGTTTTTT.